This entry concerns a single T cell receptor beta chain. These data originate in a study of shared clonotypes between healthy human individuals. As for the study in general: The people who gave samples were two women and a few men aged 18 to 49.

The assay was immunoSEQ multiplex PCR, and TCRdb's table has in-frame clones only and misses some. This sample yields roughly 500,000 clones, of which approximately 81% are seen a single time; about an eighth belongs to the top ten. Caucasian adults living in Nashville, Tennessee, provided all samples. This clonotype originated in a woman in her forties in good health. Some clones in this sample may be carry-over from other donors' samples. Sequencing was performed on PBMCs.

CDR3 protein: CASSQDRSTEAFF. DNA of the CDR3: TGTGCCAGCAGCCAAGATCGGAGCACTGAAGCTTTCTTT. The gene calls are TRBV14 and TRBJ1-1; no definite D call. Germline V lookup: CDR1 SGHDN, CDR2 FVKESK. The ends were cut back, 0 bases at V and 4 bases at J, with 6 bases in the middle. The CDR3 extends over 13 amino acids.